The entry below describes one TCR beta chain. Its antigen is unknown. The PCR was carried out with 60 Vbeta primers and 13 Jbeta primers. Sequencing was performed with immunoSEQ multiplex PCR; in TCRdb, only in-frame clones are kept and a portion is missing. The sample includes 120,000 or so clones, roughly 78% of them seen just once. The data were taken from a study of cytomegalovirus exposure and HLA in healthy donors. Study-level findings and limits: Cytomegalovirus-associated status was assigned to more than 150 TCR beta chains. One variant, a missense change in DCLRE1C, was linked in a later analysis to TCR beta V- and J-gene trimming.

The germline CDR1 and CDR2 sequences are ENHRY and SYGVKD. The CDR3 length is 15 residues. V was trimmed by 0 bases and J by 1 base, leaving 7 bases between them. This TCR came from a woman aged 40 to 50 in good health and CMV-seronegative. The V gene is TRBV10-3, the J gene TRBJ1-3, with a possible D match to TRBD1 (5 bases). Sequenced material: PBMCs. This CDR3 is CAISESGVSGNTIYF. CDR3 nucleotides: TGTGCCATCAGTGAGTCAGGGGTGTCTGGAAACACCATATATTTT.